What follows are 24 T cell receptor beta chains derived from one specimen sequenced in a study of T cell responses to AZD1222 COVID-19 vaccine. Profiling relied on immunoSEQ multiplex PCR, and the TCRdb table lists in-frame clones only, not all of them. The top ten clones hold roughly an eighth of a sample with about 62,000 clones, around 75% of them seen once. Specimen: peripheral blood, collected on day 0 of AZD1222 vaccination. The origin of the receptors is an adult in good health.

V gene TRBV6-1 combines with J gene TRBJ1-1; D is undetermined. V was trimmed by 2 bases and J by 0 bases, leaving 7 bases between them. The CDR3 sequence is 14 residues long. CDR1 is MNHNS and CDR2 is SASEGT in the germline V gene. The CDR3 sequence is CASSERGMNTEAFF. For the CDR3, the DNA is TGTGCCAGCAGTGAACGGGGAATGAACACTGAAGCTTTCTTT.

The V gene is TRBV5-1, the J gene TRBJ2-7; D might be TRBD1 (6 bases). The V end was cut by 4 bases, the J end by 2 bases, with 19 bases between. The germline CDR1 and CDR2 sequences are SGHRS and YFSETQ. The CDR3 covers 16 residues. Here the CDR3 reads CASSEGPDSRTYEQYF. CDR3 nucleotides: TGCGCCAGCAGCGAGGGACCGGACAGTCGTACCTACGAGCAGTACTTC.

The V call is TRBV2, the J call TRBJ1-5, with TRBD1 as a possible D gene (6 bases). The ends were cut back, 3 bases at V and 0 bases at J, with 9 bases in the middle. The CDR3 contains 15 residues. Germline assignment: CDR1 SNHLY and CDR2 FYNNEI. The CDR3 DNA sequence: TGTGCCAGCAGTGACAGGGGCGATAGCAATCAGCCCCAGCATTTT. As protein: CASSDRGDSNQPQHF.

The chain has TRBV3-1 (or the pseudogene TRBV3-2) and TRBJ2-7; 8 nucleotides agree with TRBD2. The V gene's germline CDR1 is LGHDT and CDR2 YNNKEL (reference sequence). Unmatched junction bases numbered 7, after V lost 5 bases and J lost 4 bases. The CDR3 loop spans 14 amino acids. CDR3 in amino acids: CASSLSRGGYEQYF. The CDR3 coding sequence is TGTGCCAGCAGCTTAAGCCGGGGGGGTTACGAGCAGTACTTC.

The chain has TRBV7-2 and TRBJ2-1, with 11 bases matching TRBD2. The CDR3 totals 16 residues. CDR1 is SGHTA, CDR2 FQGNSA, per germline. V lost 1 base, J lost 7 bases, and 6 bases stayed unmatched. The CDR3 bases are TGTGCCAGCAGCTTAGTGGGGCTAGCGGGGGGTAATGAGCAGTTCTTC. Amino acids: CASSLVGLAGGNEQFF.

This clone was seen only a few times. The chain is built from TRBV6-2 or TRBV6-3 and TRBJ2-1; D unresolved. From germline, CDR1 is MNHEY and CDR2 SVGEGT. Trimming left V 3 bases short and J 6 bases short, with 3 bases between. The CDR3 is 11 amino acids. The CDR3 loop reads CASSYGNEQFF. The CDR3, as DNA: TGTGCCAGCAGTTATGGCAATGAGCAGTTCTTC.

This clone has a handful of counts. V usage is TRBV19 and J usage is TRBJ2-5; D is unclear. This CDR3 region has 11 residues. The V end lost 4 bases, the J end lost 0 bases, and 0 bases lay between the germline ends. Germline-derived CDR1 and CDR2 are LNHDA and SQIVND (reference sequence). CDR3 bases: TGTGCCAGTAGTAACCAAGAGACCCAGTACTTC. This translates into CASSNQETQYF.

This clone was counted a single time. The chain joins TRBV2 to TRBJ2-7, with 9 bases lining up with TRBD1. J lost 7 bases, V lost 1 base, and 5 bases had no gene match. Germline V CDR1 and CDR2: SNHLY, FYNNEI. This CDR3 comprises 14 residues. Here the CDR3 reads CASSEGGTGNEQYF. In nucleotides, the CDR3 is TGTGCCAGCAGTGAAGGTGGGACAGGGAATGAGCAGTACTTC.

The rearrangement links TRBV29-1 to TRBJ1-5; D gene unclear. Deletions cut 7 bases from V and 5 bases from J, with 12 bases between. This CDR3 spans 12 amino acids. CDR1 and CDR2 from the germline V gene are SQVTM and ANQGSEA. The CDR3 spells CSARLGDQPQHF. DNA for the CDR3: TGCAGCGCCCGCCTTGGAGATCAGCCCCAGCATTTT.

The chain carries TRBV7-9 and TRBJ2-1; TRBD1 might be the D (6 bases). The CDR3 covers 14 residues. V was shortened by 3 bases and J by 8 bases, with 14 bases between the two germline ends. Germline CDR1 reads SEHNR; CDR2 reads FQNEAQ (reference sequence). The CDR3 sequence: CASSFRGTNDEQFF. The CDR3 coding sequence is TGTGCCAGCAGCTTCAGGGGAACCAACGATGAGCAGTTCTTC.

The sample holds a few counts of this clone. The rearrangement uses TRBV3-1 (or the pseudogene TRBV3-2) and TRBJ2-2; maybe TRBD1 (6 bases). V was cut by 4 bases and J by 2 bases, with 8 bases left in between. Germline V gene sequence: CDR1 LGHDT, CDR2 YNNKEL (reference sequence). The CDR3 loop spans 14 amino acids. The CDR3 DNA reads as TGTGCCAGCAGCCTCAGGGGAAACACCGGGGAGCTGTTTTTT. Encoded protein: CASSLRGNTGELFF.

This clone occurred once. The rearrangement joins TRBV5-1 to TRBJ1-4; TRBD1 matches at 7 bases. Germline CDR1 and CDR2: SGHRS and YFSETQ. This CDR3 has 16 residues. After removal of 0 bases from V and 0 bases from J, the junction contained 2 bases not matched to a gene. Here the CDR3 reads CASSLGGQSTNEKLFF. The CDR3 coding sequence is TGCGCCAGCAGCTTGGGGGGACAGTCAACTAATGAAAAACTGTTTTTT.

The rearrangement joins TRBV9 to TRBJ1-4; 7 nucleotides agree with TRBD1. The germline CDR1 and CDR2 sequences are SGDLS and YYNGEE. The CDR3 is 15 residues long. V gave up 3 bases and J gave up 8 bases; unmatched junction bases: 10. The CDR3 sequence: CASSEAAGGYEKLFF. Written as DNA, the CDR3 is TGTGCCAGCAGCGAAGCCGCAGGGGGTTACGAAAAACTGTTTTTT.

This clone was counted only a few times. J is TRBJ1-1 and V is TRBV27, with D unclear. CDR1 MNHEY and CDR2 SMNVEV come from the germline V gene (reference sequence). The V end was cut by 1 base, the J end by 1 base, with 4 bases between. CDR3 size: 13 residues. The CDR3: CASSLWPNTEAFF. The CDR3 DNA reads as TGTGCCAGCAGTTTATGGCCGAACACTGAAGCTTTCTTT.

V and J are TRBV3-1 (or the pseudogene TRBV3-2) and TRBJ2-1; D tentatively reads TRBD1 or TRBD2 (5 bases each). CDR1 and CDR2 (germline): LGHDT, YNNKEL (reference sequence). The ends were cut back, 0 bases at V and 9 bases at J, with 21 bases in the middle. This CDR3 is built from 17 residues. DNA for the CDR3: TGTGCCAGCAGCCAAGATGGGTCAGGTAGATTGAGGGGTGAGCAGTTCTTC. Its protein is CASSQDGSGRLRGEQFF.

CDR3 amino acids: CASSLFQRGTLHF. Written as DNA, the CDR3 is TGTGCCAGCAGTTTATTCCAACGCGGCACCCTCCACTTT. This rearrangement joins TRBV28 to TRBJ1-6; D is undetermined. The CDR3 totals 13 residues. The germline V gene encodes CDR1 MDHEN and CDR2 SYDVKM. Trimming removed 1 base at V and 14 bases at J, with 12 bases between.

This rearrangement joins TRBV19 to TRBJ2-5; 7 nucleotides align to TRBD2. V shed 6 bases and J 5 bases; nucleotides not matched to a gene: 9. The V gene's germline CDR1 is LNHDA and CDR2 SQIVND (reference sequence). The CDR3 extends over 14 amino acids. DNA of the CDR3: TGTGCCAGTAGCTCTGGGGAGGGGCGGGAGACCCAGTACTTC. The encoded protein is CASSSGEGRETQYF.

This clone has just one count. The CDR3 loop is CASTKSYGELAKNIQYF. The CDR3 DNA sequence: TGTGCCAGCACGAAATCTTATGGGGAGCTAGCCAAAAACATTCAGTACTTC. The chain links TRBV7-2 to TRBJ2-4; perhaps TRBD2 as D (5 bases). Germline CDR1 reads SGHTA; CDR2 reads FQGNSA. Trimming removed 7 bases from V and 0 bases from J, with 19 bases in between. The CDR3 spans 17 residues.

This chain uses TRBV4-3 with TRBJ2-7; D uncertain. The germline gives CDR1 LGHNA, CDR2 YSLEER. V was pared by 0 bases and J by 1 base, with 7 bases between. The CDR3 has 14 amino acids. This chain's CDR3 is CASSQEAASYEQYF. CDR3 in DNA: TGCGCCAGCAGCCAAGAGGCAGCTTCCTACGAGCAGTACTTC.

The DNA of the CDR3 is TGTGCCAGCAGTGAAGTGGGGGGCGCAGATACGCAGTATTTT. Translating it yields CASSEVGGADTQYF. The rearrangement joins TRBV2 to TRBJ2-3, with D perhaps being TRBD1 or TRBD2 (6 bases each). Germline values: CDR1 SNHLY, CDR2 FYNNEI. This CDR3 has 14 amino acids. The V and J ends lost 1 base and 4 bases respectively, with 9 bases between them.

The chain uses TRBV27 and TRBJ1-3; 11 bases fit TRBD1. The CDR3 has 17 amino acids. V shed 7 bases and J 2 bases; nucleotides not matched to a gene: 10. Germline CDR1 and CDR2: MNHEY and SMNVEV (reference sequence). The CDR3 DNA sequence: TGTGCCAGCATTATGGACAGGGGGCGAGGGGCTGGAAACACCATATATTTT. As protein: CASIMDRGRGAGNTIYF.

This clone was observed a single time. The V and J genes are TRBV5-6 and TRBJ2-2; 9 nucleotides align to TRBD2. This CDR3 is 14 amino acids long. The junction had 5 bases not matched to a gene; V was cut back by 5 bases and J by 6 bases. The germline CDR1 and CDR2 sequences are SGHDT and YYEEEE. As DNA, the CDR3 is TGTGCCAGCAGTAGCGGGGGTTGGGCCGGGGAGCTGTTTTTT. Its protein is CASSSGGWAGELFF. Variable domain in full (rest from reference TRBV5-6 and TRBJ2-2): DAGVTQSPTHLIKTRGQQVTLRCSPKSGHDTVSWYQQALGQGPQFIFQYYEEEERQRGNFPDRFSGHQFPNYSSELNVNALLLGDSALYLCASSSGGWAGELFFGEGSRLTVL.

CDR3 in DNA: TGTGCCAGCACCCCCTCGGACAGGTGGGCAGATACGCAGTATTTT. It is translated as CASTPSDRWADTQYF. The V call is TRBV27, the J call TRBJ2-3; TRBD1 aligns across 7 bases. The V and J ends lost 7 bases and 4 bases, in that order; junction bases with no gene match: 11. This CDR3 region has 15 residues. Per the germline V gene, CDR1 is MNHEY and CDR2 is SMNVEV (reference sequence).

V and J are TRBV15 and TRBJ1-1, with unresolved D. CDR1 is LNHNV, CDR2 YYDKDF, per germline (reference sequence). The CDR3 totals 12 residues. V dropped 5 bases and J dropped 13 bases, with 17 bases sitting between them. CDR3 amino acids: CATSPGPRPNFF. The CDR3 region has the DNA TGTGCCACCAGCCCCGGACCCAGGCCGAATTTCTTT.